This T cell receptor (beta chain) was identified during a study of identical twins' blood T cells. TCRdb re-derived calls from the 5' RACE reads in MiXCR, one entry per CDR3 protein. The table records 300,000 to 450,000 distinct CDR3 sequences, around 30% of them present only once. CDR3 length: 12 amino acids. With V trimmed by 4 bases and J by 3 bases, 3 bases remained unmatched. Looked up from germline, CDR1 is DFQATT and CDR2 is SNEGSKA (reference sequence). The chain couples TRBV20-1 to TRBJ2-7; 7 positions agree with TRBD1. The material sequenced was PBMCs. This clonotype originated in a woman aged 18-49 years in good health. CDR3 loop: CSATDRDYEQYF. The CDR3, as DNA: TGCAGTGCTACCGACAGGGACTACGAGCAGTACTTC.